Sequencing of this TCR beta chain was carried out in a study of CD8 T cells in Susac syndrome. After extraction with the RNeasy kit, roughly 0.5 to 1 ug of the RNA was reverse transcribed using random hexamers. TCRdb re-called the immunoSEQ multiplex PCR reads through MiXCR, storing one row per CDR3 protein. The repertoire has about 140,000 distinct CDR3 sequences, just under 95% of them found once; the top ten carry 0.13% to 0.15%. From germline, CDR1 is LGHNA and CDR2 YSLEER. There are 14 residues in the CDR3. Unmatched junction bases numbered 7, after V lost 3 bases and J lost 8 bases. The chain employs TRBV4-3 and TRBJ2-1, with TRBD1 identical over 7 bases. The sequence derives from a human donor with Susac syndrome. The sequenced material came from CD4+ T cells from PBMCs. As DNA, the CDR3 is TGCGCCAGCAGCCAGACGACAGGGCGCGATGAGCAGTTCTTC. Its protein is CASSQTTGRDEQFF.